The 30 T cell receptor beta chains reported below all come from one sample, sequenced in a study of blood T cell repertoires in COVID-19. TCRdb's table, derived via immunoSEQ multiplex PCR, lists solely in-frame clones and lacks some. The table records about 270,000 clones, 83% of them present only once. Source material: peripheral blood. These receptor sequences come from a woman aged 45 to 65 who had recovered from COVID-19.

The V gene is TRBV19, the J gene TRBJ2-3, with D possibly TRBD1 on 6 matching bases. Trimming pared 3 bases from V and 0 bases from J, leaving 13 bases between. The V gene's germline CDR1 is LNHDA and CDR2 SQIVND (reference sequence). The CDR3 covers 16 residues. CDR3 DNA sequence: TGTGCCAGTAGTATTAGACAGGACCCTAGCACAGATACGCAGTATTTT. Protein: CASSIRQDPSTDTQYF.

The chain has TRBV5-5 and TRBJ2-4, with 9 bases lining up with TRBD2. V was clipped by 0 bases and J by 5 bases; unmatched bases: 12. Looked up from germline, CDR1 is SGHKS and CDR2 is YYEKEE (reference sequence). This CDR3 has 18 residues. The CDR3 region has the DNA TGTGCCAGCAGCTTGGGAGTAGGAGCGGGGGGTCGCCAAAACATTCAGTACTTC. Its translation: CASSLGVGAGGRQNIQYF.

V usage is TRBV2 and J usage is TRBJ2-7; 8 bases map to TRBD1. The V gene's germline CDR1 is SNHLY and CDR2 FYNNEI. The CDR3 has 14 residues. V shed 0 bases and J 7 bases; nucleotides not matched to a gene: 5. The CDR3 DNA reads TGTGCCAGCAGTGAAGCATGGACAGGGAGGGAGCAGTACTTC. Translation: CASSEAWTGREQYF.

The sample holds one count of this clone. This chain uses TRBV6-2 or TRBV6-3 with TRBJ1-1; TRBD1 is a possible D gene (6 bases). This CDR3 region has 16 residues. The ends were cut back, 5 bases at V and 5 bases at J, with 21 bases in the middle. Germline-derived CDR1 and CDR2 are MNHEY and SVGEGT. Here the CDR3 reads CASSSPPQGRGTEAFF. As DNA, the CDR3 is TGTGCCAGCAGTAGCCCGCCACAGGGAAGAGGGACTGAAGCTTTCTTT.

This chain links TRBV7-2 with TRBJ2-7, with 16 nucleotides matching TRBD2. The V gene's germline CDR1 is SGHTA and CDR2 FQGNSA. The J segment lost 2 bases and the V segment lost 4 bases, leaving 5 bases of the junction unmatched. The CDR3 has 17 amino acids. In DNA, the CDR3 is TGTGCCAGCAGCTGGGGGACTAGCGGGGGGGCCCCCTACGAGCAGTACTTC. Encoded protein: CASSWGTSGGAPYEQYF.

The chain recombines TRBV28 with TRBJ2-7, with D unclear. V gave up 8 bases and J gave up 1 base, with 6 bases separating them. Germline CDR1 and CDR2: MDHEN and SYDVKM. The CDR3 is made up of 11 amino acids. The CDR3 reads CASRSSYEQYF. CDR3 sequence (DNA): TGTGCCAGCCGTTCATCCTACGAGCAGTACTTC.

The chain combines TRBV30 with TRBJ2-4; TRBD2 matches at 10 bases. The length of the CDR3 is 13 residues. V shed 2 bases, J shed 9 bases, and the junction held 4 bases outside the gene matches. Per the germline V gene, CDR1 is GTSNPN and CDR2 is SVGIG (reference sequence). The CDR3 coding sequence is TGTGCCTGGAGTCCCGAGCGGGAGGGCATTCAGTACTTC. Amino acids: CAWSPEREGIQYF.

This chain connects TRBV5-4 to TRBJ2-1; D is possibly TRBD1 (6 bases). V was pared by 1 base and J by 5 bases, with 13 bases between. Germline values: CDR1 SGHNT, CDR2 YYREEE (reference sequence). The CDR3 has 15 residues. CDR3 bases: TGTGCCAGCAGCTTGAACAGGGATACTCACAATGAGCAGTTCTTC. Translating it yields CASSLNRDTHNEQFF.

This chain uses TRBV27 with TRBJ2-7, with D tentatively TRBD2 (5 bases). From germline, CDR1 is MNHEY and CDR2 SMNVEV (reference sequence). The CDR3 loop spans 15 amino acids. V was shortened by 6 bases and J by 3 bases, with 18 bases between the two germline ends. In DNA form, the CDR3 reads TGTGCCAGCAGCGACGGACTGGCCACCGTCTACGAGCAGTACTTC. Translated: CASSDGLATVYEQYF.

This sequence joins TRBV7-8 and TRBJ2-2, with 8 bases lining up with TRBD2. The germline CDR1 and CDR2 sequences are SGHVS and FQNEAQ. The CDR3 has 15 residues. With V trimmed by 4 bases and J by 7 bases, 8 bases remained unmatched. CDR3 sequence: CASSWLAGRGGELFF. As DNA, the CDR3 is TGTGCCAGCAGCTGGCTAGCGGGTCGTGGCGGGGAGCTGTTTTTT.

V gene TRBV6-5 combines with J gene TRBJ2-7, with TRBD1 identical over 8 bases. CDR3 length: 14 amino acids. V lost 6 bases, J lost 1 base, and 5 bases stayed unmatched. In germline, CDR1 is MNHEY, CDR2 SVGAGI. The CDR3 protein is CASRAGTGSYEQYF. The CDR3 coding sequence is TGTGCCAGCAGAGCCGGGACAGGTTCCTACGAGCAGTACTTC.

This rearrangement joins TRBV6-5 to TRBJ1-2; D perhaps matches TRBD1 (5 bases). This CDR3 region has 14 residues. Between the trimmed V and J ends, which lost 6 bases and 7 bases, there was a span of 18 bases. Germline CDR1 MNHEY, CDR2 SVGAGI. The DNA for the CDR3 is TGTGCCAGCAGGACTGCCGGGGGAGGAGGTGGCTACACCTTC. Translation: CASRTAGGGGGYTF.

The chain links TRBV4-1 to TRBJ2-7; tentatively, D is TRBD2 (5 bases). The CDR3 is made up of 14 amino acids. V lost 1 base, J lost 2 bases, and 9 bases lay in between. Germline CDR1 is MGHRA and CDR2 is YSYEKL. In DNA form, the CDR3 reads TGCGCCAGCAGCCAAGTAGCGCGAGCCTACGAGCAGTACTTC. It is translated as CASSQVARAYEQYF.

This chain connects TRBV6-2 or TRBV6-3 to TRBJ1-2; a possible D gene is TRBD1 (5 bases). The CDR3 consists of 14 residues. The germline V and J ends were trimmed by 5 bases and 4 bases, with 14 bases remaining between them. Germline V CDR1 and CDR2: MNHEY, SVGEGT. Here the CDR3 reads CASSTGTPIYGYTF. For the CDR3, the DNA is TGTGCCAGCAGTACAGGAACACCTATCTATGGCTACACCTTC.

This clone was seen only a few times. V usage is TRBV7-2 and J usage is TRBJ1-5, with 7 bases matching TRBD1. Per germline, CDR1 SGHTA and CDR2 FQGNSA. Unmatched junction bases numbered 9, after V lost 5 bases and J lost 5 bases. The CDR3 contains 15 residues. The CDR3 region is CASSPGGTADQPQHF. CDR3 DNA: TGTGCCAGCAGCCCTGGGGGGACAGCGGATCAGCCCCAGCATTTT.

The V and J genes are TRBV4-1 and TRBJ2-3; no definite D call. This CDR3 comprises 16 residues. Germline V gene lookup returns CDR1 MGHRA and CDR2 YSYEKL. Deletions cut 1 base from V and 4 bases from J, with 15 bases between. CDR3 sequence (DNA): TGCGCCAGCAGCCAAGGCATTCGGTTTCGTGCAGATACGCAGTATTTT. Encoded protein: CASSQGIRFRADTQYF.

In this sample, this clone turned up a few times. The chain recombines TRBV5-1 with TRBJ1-1, with TRBD1 matching 7 bases. Germline CDR1 and CDR2: SGHRS and YFSETQ. V shed 0 bases and J 0 bases; nucleotides not matched to a gene: 5. The CDR3 extends over 16 amino acids. In DNA form, the CDR3 reads TGCGCCAGCAGCTTGGAATCAGGGGGTATGAACACTGAAGCTTTCTTT. Encoded protein: CASSLESGGMNTEAFF.

The genes are TRBV29-1 and TRBJ2-3, with 7 bases identical to TRBD1. The CDR3 runs 14 residues. Germline CDR1 and CDR2: SQVTM and ANQGSEA. Trimming took 5 bases from V and 2 from J; bases not matched to a gene: 7. The CDR3 protein is CSVTQGSHTDTQYF. DNA for the CDR3: TGCAGCGTTACACAGGGGTCCCACACAGATACGCAGTATTTT.

The chain recombines TRBV15 with TRBJ1-6, with D possibly matching TRBD1 (5 bases). CDR3 length: 15 amino acids. V gave up 4 bases and J gave up 7 bases, with 14 bases separating them. The germline V gene has CDR1 LNHNV and CDR2 YYDKDF (reference sequence). CDR3 residues: CATSTGGSWNSPLHF. For the CDR3, the DNA is TGTGCCACCAGCACGGGGGGAAGCTGGAATTCACCCCTCCACTTT.

This clone was seen only a few times. CDR3 nucleotide sequence: TGTGCCAGCTCACCAGTTGCGACACCGGGAAACGATGGCTACACCTTC. This codes for CASSPVATPGNDGYTF. The V call is TRBV18, the J call TRBJ1-2; D gene uncertain. The V end lost 2 bases, the J end lost 6 bases, and 19 bases lay between the germline ends. The CDR3 loop spans 16 amino acids. Germline V gene lookup returns CDR1 KGHSH and CDR2 LQKENI. The entire variable domain, with the rest obtained from reference TRBV18 and TRBJ1-2, is as follows: NAGVMQNPRHLVRRRGQEARLRCSPMKGHSHVYWYRQLPEEGLKFMVYLQKENIIDESGMPKERFSAEFPKEGPSILRIQQVVRGDSAAYFCASSPVATPGNDGYTFGSGTRLTVV.

This rearrangement joins TRBV5-4 to TRBJ2-7; 12 nucleotides match TRBD1. Germline lookup yields CDR1 SGHNT and CDR2 YYREEE (reference sequence). V shed 0 bases, J shed 4 bases, and the junction held 5 bases outside the gene matches. The CDR3 length is 16 residues. CDR3 bases: TGTGCCAGCAGCTTGGTGGGACAGGGGGCAAGGTACGAGCAGTACTTC. Its protein product is CASSLVGQGARYEQYF.

The chain carries TRBV9 and TRBJ2-2, with TRBD2 matching 11 bases. Trimming removed 3 bases from V and 4 bases from J; junction bases left unmatched: 17. This CDR3 contains 20 residues. Germline V gene data show CDR1 as SGDLS and CDR2 as YYNGEE. The CDR3 protein is CASSALGSGGARGLTGELFF. DNA for the CDR3: TGTGCCAGCAGCGCGCTAGGTAGCGGGGGGGCACGAGGCCTCACCGGGGAGCTGTTTTTT.

The rearrangement links TRBV21-1 to TRBJ2-7; the table's D call TRBD1 went unverified against the DNA. TRBV21-1 is noted as a pseudogene. The CDR3 is 11 residues long. DNA of the CDR3: TGTGCCAGCAGCAAAAGGCAGGGTTCGTACTTC. Encoded protein: CASSKRQGSYF.

V and J are TRBV7-2 and TRBJ2-5; 8 nucleotides align to TRBD1. Germline V gene sequence: CDR1 SGHTA, CDR2 FQGNSA. This CDR3 has 16 residues. V lost 1 base to trimming and J lost 1 base; unmatched junction nucleotides: 5. CDR3 residues: CASSLGYTGGQETQYF. The CDR3 DNA reads TGTGCCAGCAGCTTAGGATATACAGGGGGCCAAGAGACCCAGTACTTC.

J is TRBJ1-3 and V is TRBV28, with 7 positions matching TRBD1. The length of the CDR3 is 14 residues. The V gene end was trimmed by 7 bases and the J gene end by 0 bases; junction bases not matched to a gene: 3. CDR1 is MDHEN, CDR2 SYDVKM, per germline. This chain's CDR3 is CASIPGGSGNTIYF. DNA of the CDR3: TGTGCCAGCATACCAGGGGGCTCTGGAAACACCATATATTTT.

The V gene is TRBV18, the J gene TRBJ1-1, with TRBD1 as a possible D gene (5 bases). V was pared by 0 bases and J by 0 bases, with 8 bases between. The CDR3 spans 15 residues. The V gene's germline CDR1 is KGHSH and CDR2 LQKENI. CDR3 in DNA: TGTGCCAGCTCACCACCCCGACAGTTGAACACTGAAGCTTTCTTT. Its translation is CASSPPRQLNTEAFF. Full variable domain (rest looked up from reference TRBV18 and TRBJ1-1): NAGVMQNPRHLVRRRGQEARLRCSPMKGHSHVYWYRQLPEEGLKFMVYLQKENIIDESGMPKERFSAEFPKEGPSILRIQQVVRGDSAAYFCASSPPRQLNTEAFFGQGTRLTVV.

The chain recombines TRBV30 with TRBJ1-5; 8 bases are a match to TRBD1. Unmatched junction bases numbered 6, after V lost 0 bases and J lost 5 bases. There are 15 residues in the CDR3. Germline V gene data show CDR1 as GTSNPN and CDR2 as SVGIG (reference sequence). The CDR3 DNA reads TGTGCCTGGAGTGTAAGGGGCAGGGGGCATCAGCCCCAGCATTTT. It yields the protein CAWSVRGRGHQPQHF.

This chain connects TRBV5-1 to TRBJ2-2; D is possibly TRBD1 (6 bases). V was shortened by 7 bases and J by 1 base, with 14 bases between the two germline ends. The germline V gene encodes CDR1 SGHRS and CDR2 YFSETQ. This CDR3 is built from 15 residues. The CDR3 is CASFPGQVNTGELFF. The CDR3, as DNA: TGCGCCAGCTTTCCGGGACAAGTGAACACCGGGGAGCTGTTTTTT.

The chain joins TRBV6-5 to TRBJ2-7; no clear D. CDR1 and CDR2 from the germline V gene are MNHEY and SVGAGI. CDR3 length equals 11 residues. V dropped 6 bases and J dropped 2 bases, with 5 bases sitting between them. CDR3 DNA sequence: TGTGCCAGCAGGGCTGCCTACGAGCAGTACTTC. Encoded protein: CASRAAYEQYF.

The chain joins TRBV28 to TRBJ2-2, with 10 bases aligning to TRBD2. The CDR3 covers 16 residues. Germline values: CDR1 MDHEN, CDR2 SYDVKM. The J segment lost 5 bases and the V segment lost 4 bases, leaving 7 bases of the junction unmatched. CDR3 bases: TGTGCCAGCAGTTCCCGGGGTAGCGGGAGGACCGGGGAGCTGTTTTTT. It codes for CASSSRGSGRTGELFF.